What follows are 15 T cell receptor beta chains derived from one specimen sequenced in a study of blood T cell repertoires in COVID-19. The method was immunoSEQ multiplex PCR; TCRdb's version includes in-frame clones alone and lacks a portion of them. The sample contains around 130,000 clones, roughly 90% of which appear only once. Sequencing input: peripheral blood. These receptor sequences come from an older man with active COVID-19.

J is TRBJ2-1 and V is TRBV7-2, with 7 bases matching TRBD1. The CDR3 loop spans 12 amino acids. Germline V gives CDR1 SGHTA, CDR2 FQGNSA. V lost 3 bases and J lost 8; bases outside the gene matches: 1. The CDR3 bases are TGTGCCAGCAGCTTGACAGGGCATGAGCAGTTCTTC. Protein sequence: CASSLTGHEQFF.

J is TRBJ1-2 and V is TRBV7-9; 10 bases match TRBD1. The CDR3 length is 16 residues. In germline, CDR1 is SEHNR, CDR2 FQNEAQ (reference sequence). The V gene end was trimmed by 3 bases and the J gene end by 4 bases; junction bases not matched to a gene: 8. The DNA of the CDR3 is TGTGCCAGCAGCTTCGGGACAGGGGCGACTGGCTATGGCTACACCTTC. It yields the protein CASSFGTGATGYGYTF. Combining the CDR3 with reference TRBV7-9 and TRBJ1-2 gives the whole variable domain DTGVSQNPRHKITKRGQNVTFRCDPISEHNRLYWYRQTLGQGPEFLTYFQNEAQLEKSRLLSDRFSAERPKGSFSTLEIQRTEQGDSAMYLCASSFGTGATGYGYTFGSGTRLTVV.

The chain joins TRBV6-1 to TRBJ2-7; 9 bases are a match to TRBD1. With V trimmed by 1 base and J by 4 bases, 5 bases remained unmatched. The CDR3 has 15 residues. CDR1 is MNHNS, CDR2 SASEGT, per germline. As DNA, the CDR3 is TGTGCCAGCAGTGAAGGGCCGGGACAGGGTTACGAGCAGTACTTC. It encodes CASSEGPGQGYEQYF.

The gene calls are TRBV7-2 and TRBJ1-1, with D unclear. This CDR3 is 16 amino acids long. In germline, CDR1 is SGHTA, CDR2 FQGNSA. V shed 3 bases and J shed 0 bases, with 14 bases lying between them. The CDR3 is CASSFEGVRVNTEAFF. CDR3 DNA: TGTGCCAGCAGCTTTGAGGGCGTTCGGGTGAACACTGAAGCTTTCTTT.

The chain joins TRBV6-5 to TRBJ1-1; possibly TRBD1 for D (5 bases). This CDR3 has 15 residues. The V gene's germline CDR1 is MNHEY and CDR2 SVGAGI. V was cut by 7 bases and J by 1 base, with 16 bases left in between. CDR3 sequence reads: CASTQGYLANTEAFF. As DNA, the CDR3 is TGTGCCAGCACCCAGGGTTATTTGGCGAACACTGAAGCTTTCTTT.

This chain joins TRBV5-1 and TRBJ2-2; the D gene is possibly TRBD1 (6 bases). This CDR3 spans 16 amino acids. Germline V gene sequence: CDR1 SGHRS, CDR2 YFSETQ. The germline V and J ends were trimmed by 4 bases and 0 bases, with 13 bases remaining between them. This chain's CDR3 is CASSLRTAANTGELFF. CDR3 sequence (DNA): TGCGCCAGCAGCCTTCGGACAGCCGCGAACACCGGGGAGCTGTTTTTT.

The rearrangement uses TRBV28 and TRBJ1-4, with TRBD1 as a possible D gene (5 bases). V lost 3 bases, J lost 4 bases, and 12 bases lay in between. This CDR3 is 15 amino acids long. In germline, CDR1 is MDHEN, CDR2 SYDVKM. The CDR3 loop is CASSFSAGLNEKLFF. The CDR3 region has the DNA TGTGCCAGCAGTTTCAGCGCGGGGCTTAATGAAAAACTGTTTTTT.

CDR3 sequence: CASSYISTSGREDTQYF. For the CDR3, the DNA is TGTGCCAGCAGTTACATCTCGACTAGCGGGAGGGAGGATACGCAGTATTTT. The chain joins TRBV6-2 or TRBV6-3 to TRBJ2-3, with 14 bases identical to TRBD2. The CDR3 covers 17 residues. Trimming took 2 bases from V and 6 from J; bases not matched to a gene: 7. From germline, CDR1 is MNHEY and CDR2 SVGEGT.

This clone was seen only a few times. The chain employs TRBV28 and TRBJ2-7, with a possible D match to TRBD1 (6 bases). Trimming left V 8 bases short and J 5 bases short, with 22 bases between. CDR3 length: 15 amino acids. Germline values: CDR1 MDHEN, CDR2 SYDVKM. The CDR3, as DNA: TGTGCCAGCCTATCAGGACAGATTGGGTGGGACGAGCAGTACTTC. This encodes CASLSGQIGWDEQYF.

The chain uses TRBV9 and TRBJ2-2, with 8 bases matching TRBD2. In germline, CDR1 is SGDLS, CDR2 YYNGEE. The CDR3 sequence is 17 residues long. Trimming cost V 4 bases and J 7 bases; bases outside gene matches: 15. The CDR3 DNA follows: TGTGCCAGCAGCCCAACCCTTCTCGGGAGGGCCGTCGGGGAGCTGTTTTTT. It yields the protein CASSPTLLGRAVGELFF.

This chain joins TRBV5-1 and TRBJ2-5; 8 bases align to TRBD1. The CDR3 runs 16 residues. Germline-derived CDR1 and CDR2 are SGHRS and YFSETQ. V lost 7 bases to trimming and J lost 3 bases; unmatched junction nucleotides: 14. The CDR3 DNA follows: TGCGCCAGCCGCACGGCGGACAGGGAATGGGAAGAGACCCAGTACTTC. It specifies CASRTADREWEETQYF.

The chain uses TRBV11-2 and TRBJ2-3, with TRBD2 as a possible D gene (6 bases). The V and J ends lost 0 bases and 2 bases respectively, with 9 bases between them. There are 15 residues in the CDR3. Per germline, CDR1 SGHAT and CDR2 FQNNGV. The chain's CDR3 is CASSLEGGPTDTQYF. In DNA, the CDR3 is TGTGCCAGCAGCTTAGAGGGGGGACCCACAGATACGCAGTATTTT.

The genes are TRBV2 and TRBJ2-1; 9 bases match TRBD2. The V gene's germline CDR1 is SNHLY and CDR2 FYNNEI. This CDR3 comprises 17 residues. Trimming at V came to 8 bases and at J to 3 bases, leaving 14 bases not matched to a gene. The CDR3 sequence: CASVREGPHSVYNEQFF. The CDR3 nucleotides are TGTGCCAGCGTGCGGGAGGGCCCCCATTCAGTCTACAATGAGCAGTTCTTC.

This clone occurred once. The genes are TRBV6-5 and TRBJ2-1, with unresolved D. Germline CDR1 and CDR2: MNHEY and SVGAGI. V was clipped by 0 bases and J by 9 bases, with 9 bases between them. The CDR3 extends over 13 amino acids. The CDR3 sequence: CASSYSGRREQFF. CDR3 nucleotide sequence: TGTGCCAGCAGTTACTCAGGCAGGCGTGAGCAGTTCTTC.

This chain uses TRBV6-5 with TRBJ2-7; D gene uncertain. This CDR3 is 11 amino acids long. Germline CDR1 and CDR2: MNHEY and SVGAGI. V was cut by 6 bases and J by 5 bases, with 8 bases left in between. CDR3 region: CASSPSHEQYF. The CDR3 DNA reads TGTGCCAGCAGCCCCTCTCACGAGCAGTACTTC.